The following is a T cell receptor (beta chain) sequence with its context. The method was immunoSEQ multiplex PCR; TCRdb's version includes in-frame clones alone and lacks a portion of them. The sample includes about 110,000 clones, about 83% of them seen just once. This entry belongs to a study of PD-1 blockade in mismatch repair-deficient tumors. Study context: All were previously treated, progressing patients with eleven to twelve mismatch repair-deficient cancer types.

Every patient had mismatch repair deficiency by PCR or immunohistochemistry. From germline, CDR1 is SGHTA and CDR2 FQGNSA. The V gene lost 3 bases and the J gene lost 0 bases, with 10 bases spanning the gap. The CDR3 consists of 15 residues. J is TRBJ2-3 and V is TRBV7-2; D unresolved. This receptor was obtained from an adult with mismatch repair-deficient cancer. The sample was peripheral blood, taken more than 58 weeks after starting pembrolizumab. The CDR3 is CASSFRRTSTDTQYF. CDR3 sequence (DNA): TGTGCCAGCAGCTTTCGCAGAACTAGCACAGATACGCAGTATTTT.